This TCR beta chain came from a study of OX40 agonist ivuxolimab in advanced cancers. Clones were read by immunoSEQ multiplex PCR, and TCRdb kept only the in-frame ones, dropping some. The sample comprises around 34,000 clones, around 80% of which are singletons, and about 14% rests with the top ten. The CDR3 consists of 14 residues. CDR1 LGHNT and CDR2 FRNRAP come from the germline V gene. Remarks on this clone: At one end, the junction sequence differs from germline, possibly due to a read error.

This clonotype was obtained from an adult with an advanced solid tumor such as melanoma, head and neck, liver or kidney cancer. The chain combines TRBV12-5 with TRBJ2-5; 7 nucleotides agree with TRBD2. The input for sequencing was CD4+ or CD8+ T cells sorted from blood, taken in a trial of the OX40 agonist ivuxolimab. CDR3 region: CASGLVPGERGSNF. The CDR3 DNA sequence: TGTGCTAGTGGTTTGGTACCAGGCGAGCGGGGATCTAACTTC.